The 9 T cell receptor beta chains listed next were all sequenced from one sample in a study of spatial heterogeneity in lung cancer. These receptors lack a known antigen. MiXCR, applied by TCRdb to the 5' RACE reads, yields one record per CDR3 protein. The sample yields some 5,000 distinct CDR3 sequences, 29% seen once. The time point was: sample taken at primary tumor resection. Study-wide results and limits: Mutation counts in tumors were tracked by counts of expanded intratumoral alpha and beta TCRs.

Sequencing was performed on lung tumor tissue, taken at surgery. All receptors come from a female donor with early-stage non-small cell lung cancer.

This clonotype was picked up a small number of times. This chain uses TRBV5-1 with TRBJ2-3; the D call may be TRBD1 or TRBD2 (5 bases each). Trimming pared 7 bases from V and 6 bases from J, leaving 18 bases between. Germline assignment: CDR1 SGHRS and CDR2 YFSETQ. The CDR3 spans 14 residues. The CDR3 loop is CASARGQQQDTQYF. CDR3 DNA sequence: TGCGCCAGCGCGAGGGGCCAGCAGCAGGATACGCAGTATTTT. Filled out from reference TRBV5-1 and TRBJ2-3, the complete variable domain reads KAGVTQTPRYLIKTRGQQVTLSCSPISGHRSVSWYQQTPGQGLQFLFEYFSETQRNKGNFPGRFSGRQFSNSRSEMNVSTLELGDSALYLCASARGQQQDTQYFGPGTRLTVL.

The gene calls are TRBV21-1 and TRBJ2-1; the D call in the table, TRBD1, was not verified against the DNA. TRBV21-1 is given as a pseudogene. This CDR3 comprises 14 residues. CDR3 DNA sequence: TGTGCACTAACCGGGACAGGGGGAAACAATGAGCAGTTCTTC. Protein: CALTGTGGNNEQFF.

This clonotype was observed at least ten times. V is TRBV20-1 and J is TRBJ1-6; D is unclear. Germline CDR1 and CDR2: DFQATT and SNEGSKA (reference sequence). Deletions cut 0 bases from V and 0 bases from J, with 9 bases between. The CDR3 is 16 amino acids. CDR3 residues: CSARDRPSSYNSPLHF. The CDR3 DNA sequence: TGCAGTGCTAGAGATCGTCCGAGCTCCTATAATTCACCCCTCCACTTT.

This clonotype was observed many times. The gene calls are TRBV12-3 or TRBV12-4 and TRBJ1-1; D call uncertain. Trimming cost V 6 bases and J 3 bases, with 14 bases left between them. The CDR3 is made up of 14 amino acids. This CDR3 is CASRPTSGHTEAFF. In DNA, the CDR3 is TGTGCCAGCAGACCGACCAGCGGGCACACTGAAGCTTTCTTT.

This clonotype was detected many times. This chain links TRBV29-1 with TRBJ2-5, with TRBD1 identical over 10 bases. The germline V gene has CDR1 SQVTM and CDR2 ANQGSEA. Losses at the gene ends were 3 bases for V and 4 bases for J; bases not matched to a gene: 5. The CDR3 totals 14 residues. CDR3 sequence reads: CSVDGQGVLETQYF. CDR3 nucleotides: TGCAGCGTTGACGGACAGGGGGTTTTAGAGACCCAGTACTTC.

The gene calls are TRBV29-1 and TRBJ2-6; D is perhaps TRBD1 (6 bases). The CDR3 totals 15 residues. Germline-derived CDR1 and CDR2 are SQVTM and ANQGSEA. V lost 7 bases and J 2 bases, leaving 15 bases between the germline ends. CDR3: CSARDNGAGANVLTF. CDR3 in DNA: TGCAGCGCCCGGGACAATGGCGCTGGGGCCAACGTCCTGACTTTC.

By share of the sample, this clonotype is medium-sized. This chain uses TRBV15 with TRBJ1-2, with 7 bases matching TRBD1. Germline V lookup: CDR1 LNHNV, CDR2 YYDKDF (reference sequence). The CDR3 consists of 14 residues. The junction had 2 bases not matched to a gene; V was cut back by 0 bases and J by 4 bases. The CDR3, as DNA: TGTGCCACCAGCAGAGATCGGGACAGCTATGGCTACACCTTC. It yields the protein CATSRDRDSYGYTF.

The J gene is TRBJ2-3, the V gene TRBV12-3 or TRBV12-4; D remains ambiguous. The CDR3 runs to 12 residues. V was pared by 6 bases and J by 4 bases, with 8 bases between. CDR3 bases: TGTGCCAGCAGGAGTTCCTCAGATACGCAGTATTTT. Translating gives CASRSSSDTQYF.

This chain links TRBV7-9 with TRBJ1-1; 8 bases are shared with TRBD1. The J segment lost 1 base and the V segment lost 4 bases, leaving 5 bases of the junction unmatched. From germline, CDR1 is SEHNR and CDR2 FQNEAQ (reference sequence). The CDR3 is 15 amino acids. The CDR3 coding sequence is TGTGCCAGCAGCTGGAGACAGGGGAAGAACACTGAAGCTTTCTTT. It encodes CASSWRQGKNTEAFF. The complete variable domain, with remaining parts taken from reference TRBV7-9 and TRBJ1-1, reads DTGVSQNPRHKITKRGQNVTFRCDPISEHNRLYWYRQTLGQGPEFLTYFQNEAQLEKSRLLSDRFSAERPKGSFSTLEIQRTEQGDSAMYLCASSWRQGKNTEAFFGQGTRLTVV.